This T cell receptor beta chain was identified during a study of cytomegalovirus exposure and HLA in healthy donors. Study-wide results and limits: In a later analysis, a missense DCLRE1C variant was linked to TCR beta V- and J-gene trimming. It was around 160 TCR beta chains that were listed as cytomegalovirus-associated.

Amplification used 60 Vbeta primers and 13 Jbeta primers. Assay used: immunoSEQ multiplex PCR; TCRdb lists only in-frame clones, some missing. The sample shows some 120,000 clones, around three quarters of them seen only once. To note about this clone: Antigen specificity is unknown.

The CDR3 sequence is 14 residues long. CDR1 and CDR2 from the germline V gene are MNHEY and SVGAGI. V was trimmed by 6 bases and J by 4 bases, leaving 13 bases between them. The receptor was isolated from a middle-aged man in good health and CMV-seronegative. The sequenced sample consisted of PBMCs. The V call is TRBV6-5, the J call TRBJ1-3; possible D gene TRBD1, 6 bases. The CDR3 nucleotides read TGTGCCAGCAGCCGAGGGGGTGCGGGAAACACCATATATTTT. It translates to CASSRGGAGNTIYF.